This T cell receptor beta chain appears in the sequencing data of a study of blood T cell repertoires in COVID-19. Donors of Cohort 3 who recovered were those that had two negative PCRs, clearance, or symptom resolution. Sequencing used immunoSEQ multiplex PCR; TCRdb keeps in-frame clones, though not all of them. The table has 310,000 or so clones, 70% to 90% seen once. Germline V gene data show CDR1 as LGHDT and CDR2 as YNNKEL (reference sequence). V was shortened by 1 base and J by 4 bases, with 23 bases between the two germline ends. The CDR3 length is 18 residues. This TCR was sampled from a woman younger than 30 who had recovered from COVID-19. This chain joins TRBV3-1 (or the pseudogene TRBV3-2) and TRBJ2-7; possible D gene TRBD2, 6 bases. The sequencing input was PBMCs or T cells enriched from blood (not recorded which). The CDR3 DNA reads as TGTGCCAGCAGCCAAGCCCTAGGGTCGGAGGGGCGCTTGTACGAGCAGTACTTC. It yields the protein CASSQALGSEGRLYEQYF.